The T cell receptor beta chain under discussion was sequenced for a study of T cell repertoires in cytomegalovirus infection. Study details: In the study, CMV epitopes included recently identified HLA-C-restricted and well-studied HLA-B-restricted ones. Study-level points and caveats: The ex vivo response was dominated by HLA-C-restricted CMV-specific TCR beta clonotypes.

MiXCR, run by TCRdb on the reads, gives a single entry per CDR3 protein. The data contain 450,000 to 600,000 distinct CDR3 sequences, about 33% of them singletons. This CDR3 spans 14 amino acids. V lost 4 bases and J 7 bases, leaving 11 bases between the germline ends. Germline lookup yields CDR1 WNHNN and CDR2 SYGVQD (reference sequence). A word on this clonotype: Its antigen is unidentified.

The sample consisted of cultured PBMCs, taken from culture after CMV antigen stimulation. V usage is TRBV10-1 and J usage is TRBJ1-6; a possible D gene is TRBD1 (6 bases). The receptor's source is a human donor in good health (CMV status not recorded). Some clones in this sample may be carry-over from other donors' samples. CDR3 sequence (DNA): TGCGCCAGCAGTGGGGGGGCGCGGAATTCACCCCTCCACTTT. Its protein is CASSGGARNSPLHF.